This record covers a single T cell receptor (beta chain). Its antigen is not known. V lost 7 bases to trimming and J lost 5 bases, with 22 bases between them. CDR1 MNHNS and CDR2 SASEGT come from the germline V gene. CDR3 length: 16 residues. iRepertoire HTBI primers and Arm-PCR of CDR3 regions built TCR beta libraries. TCRdb re-called the multiplex PCR reads with MiXCR, one entry per CDR3 protein. Among a few hundred thousand distinct CDR3 sequences, over 15% were seen once, and the ten largest hold roughly 30%. Indicated time point: newly diagnosed GD, antithyroid drugs for less than 3 months. Isolated PBMC RNA provided the starting material for the TCR library. These data belong to a study of regulatory T cells in long-lasting Graves disease. Study-level results: A limited number of samples was an acknowledged limitation. Favoring TRBV28, TRBJ1-2 and TRBJ2-5 was a feature seen in persistent disease.

A further study also used this sample, focusing on T cells in Graves' hyperthyroidism and ophthalmopathy.

This TCR derives from a man aged 35 to 55 with Graves disease. This specimen consisted of peripheral blood mononuclear cells (PBMCs), obtained at new diagnosis, from a patient treated with antithyroid drugs. V usage is TRBV6-1 and J usage is TRBJ2-3; D not certain. The CDR3 nucleotides are TGTGCCAGCACCTATGACGGGCAAACCCACATAGATACGCAGTATTTT. It encodes CASTYDGQTHIDTQYF.